This TCR beta chain came from a study of CXCR3-negative and CXCR3-positive naive CD8 T cells. Turning to the study itself: Total TRB output reached 150 million or so reads, about 1.5 +/- 0.3 million per library.

The V gene's germline CDR1 is SEHNR and CDR2 FQNEAQ (reference sequence). CDR3 size: 14 residues. UMI-labeled 5' RACE TRB cDNA libraries were prepared from the cells. TCRdb re-called the 5' RACE reads and catalogs CDR3 proteins one per entry, DNA excluded. This listing includes 75,000 to 100,000 distinct CDR3 sequences. This TCR derives from a human donor in good health. Some clones in this sample may be carry-over from other donors' samples. This chain uses TRBV7-9 with TRBJ2-5; absent DNA, TCRdb's TRBD2 call cannot be checked. The sequenced sample was naive CXCR3- CD8+ T cells from blood. The subset was: CD45RO-CCR7+CD27+CD95- naive CD8+ T cells lacking CXCR3 (TNR3-). The CDR3 sequence is CASSSAGIRETQYF.